This TCR beta chain is drawn from a study of blood T cell repertoires in COVID-19. In the original workflow: Reference gene primers were amplified, and this amplification served to estimate nucleated cell counts. Using immunoSEQ multiplex PCR, the repertoire was profiled, and TCRdb retains in-frame clones only, with some absent. The V and J calls and the clone size are those of that table, but D and trimming were determined from the DNA. The repertoire consists of around 260,000 clones, with approximately 86% occurring once and the leading ten covering 3.6%. The CDR3 contains 13 residues. Trimming left V 0 bases short and J 7 bases short, with 7 bases between. CDR1 is SGHRS and CDR2 is YFSETQ in the germline V gene.

What was sequenced was peripheral blood. The chain recombines TRBV5-1 with TRBJ2-2, with D unresolved. This receptor was identified in a man aged 18 to 29 with active or convalescent COVID-19. The CDR3 DNA is TGCGCCAGCAGCTTGGCCGGGTTCGGGGAGCTGTTTTTT. Translated, it gives CASSLAGFGELFF.